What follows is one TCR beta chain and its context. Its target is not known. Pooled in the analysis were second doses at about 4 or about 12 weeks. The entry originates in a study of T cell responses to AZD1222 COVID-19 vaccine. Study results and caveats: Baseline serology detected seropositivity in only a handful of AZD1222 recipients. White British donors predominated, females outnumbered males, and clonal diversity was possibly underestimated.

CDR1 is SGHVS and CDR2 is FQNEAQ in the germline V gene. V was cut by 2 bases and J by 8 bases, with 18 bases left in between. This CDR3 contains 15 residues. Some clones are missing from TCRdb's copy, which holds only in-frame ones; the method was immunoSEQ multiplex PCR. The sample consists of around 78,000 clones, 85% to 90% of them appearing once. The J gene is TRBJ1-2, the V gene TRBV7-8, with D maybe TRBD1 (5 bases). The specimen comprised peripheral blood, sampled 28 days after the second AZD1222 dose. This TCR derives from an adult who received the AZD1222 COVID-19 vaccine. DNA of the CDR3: TGTGCCAGCAGCTTACTGGGGGAAAGTCGAGGCGGCTACACCTTC. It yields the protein CASSLLGESRGGYTF.